The 16 T cell receptor beta chains below come from one sample, sequenced in a study of human T cells and chemical hapten exposure. The time point here: patch test 1, 2 weeks after DPC sensitization. Specified treatment: therapeutic diphenylcyclopropenone sensitization with weekly scalp DPC. Unfractionated whole blood was the source from which total RNA was extracted. TCRdb redid the calling of the RACE reads with MiXCR, one entry per CDR3 protein. The repertoire consists of 35,000 or so distinct CDR3 sequences, with around 6.8% occurring once and the leading ten covering more than 7%. Sequencing was performed on whole blood, taken in connection with sensitization to the hapten diphenylcyclopropenone (DPC). The receptors were gathered from a woman between 25 and 40 years old with alopecia areata. Some clones in this sample may be carry-over from other donors' samples.

The CDR3 reads CASSPRDSPSTDTQYF. Written as DNA, the CDR3 is TGTGCCAGCAGCCCCCGGGACTCACCTAGCACAGATACGCAGTATTTT. The chain is built from TRBV11-2 and TRBJ2-3, with TRBD2 as a possible D gene (6 bases). Germline V gene lookup returns CDR1 SGHAT and CDR2 FQNNGV. The length of the CDR3 is 16 residues. Trimming pared 5 bases from V and 0 bases from J, leaving 15 bases between.

This clonotype was picked up a small number of times. The gene calls are TRBV6-2 or TRBV6-3 and TRBJ2-5; TRBD2 agrees at 7 bases. Germline CDR1 and CDR2: MNHEY and SVGEGT. Trimming took 0 bases from V and 1 from J; bases not matched to a gene: 20. This CDR3 region has 21 residues. CDR3 nucleotide sequence: TGTGCCAGCAGTTACTCGATTTATCCCGGTCTAGCGGCGGGTTTCCAAGAGACCCAGTACTTC. It translates to CASSYSIYPGLAAGFQETQYF.

The chain joins TRBV6-2 or TRBV6-3 to TRBJ2-2; D is unclear. This CDR3 has 15 amino acids. Germline values: CDR1 MNHEY, CDR2 SVGEGT. The V end was cut by 6 bases, the J end by 4 bases, with 15 bases between. As DNA, the CDR3 is TGTGCCAGCAGGCTATCGGCAGGCCTCACCGGGGAGCTGTTTTTT. It yields the protein CASRLSAGLTGELFF.

By proportion, this clonotype is medium-sized (0.01 to 0.1%). The chain employs TRBV20-1 and TRBJ1-2; 8 bases match TRBD1. Germline assignment: CDR1 DFQATT and CDR2 SNEGSKA (reference sequence). The junction had 3 bases not matched to a gene; V was cut back by 2 bases and J by 4 bases. This CDR3 is built from 13 residues. The CDR3 protein is CSARRTGSYGYTF. The CDR3 nucleotides read TGCAGTGCTAGAAGGACAGGGTCCTATGGCTACACCTTC.

Relative to its sample, this clonotype is medium-sized (0.01 to 0.1%). V usage is TRBV20-1 and J usage is TRBJ2-6; the match to TRBD2 covers 15 bases. Trimming removed 2 bases from V and 3 bases from J; junction bases left unmatched: 8. This CDR3 contains 19 residues. Per the germline V gene, CDR1 is DFQATT and CDR2 is SNEGSKA (reference sequence). CDR3 sequence (DNA): TGCAGTGCTAGATTCGGACCGGGACTAGCGGGGGGTGGGGCCAACGTCCTGACTTTC. It encodes CSARFGPGLAGGGANVLTF.

This clonotype was observed a handful of times. CDR3 amino acids: CASSKNTEAFF. The CDR3 DNA reads TGTGCCAGCAGTAAGAACACTGAAGCTTTCTTT. The rearrangement joins TRBV12-3 or TRBV12-4 to TRBJ1-1; D remains ambiguous. V was shortened by 5 bases and J by 1 base, with 2 bases between the two germline ends. This CDR3 is built from 11 residues.

This clonotype was observed a few times. The rearrangement links TRBV6-2 or TRBV6-3 to TRBJ1-2; D possibly corresponds to TRBD1 (5 bases). V was pared by 8 bases and J by 5 bases, with 9 bases between. This CDR3 spans 11 amino acids. The germline V gene encodes CDR1 MNHEY and CDR2 SVGEGT. CDR3 protein: CASAGPYGYTF. CDR3 in DNA: TGTGCCAGCGCGGGGCCGTATGGCTACACCTTC.

At least ten counts were recorded for this clonotype. CDR3: CASSLGGRGGNQPQHF. CDR3 coding DNA: TGTGCCAGCAGCTTAGGGGGGAGGGGCGGCAATCAGCCCCAGCATTTT. This chain links TRBV7-9 with TRBJ1-5; TRBD1 is a possible D gene (5 bases). CDR3 length: 16 amino acids. Trimming pared 1 base from V and 2 bases from J, leaving 12 bases between. CDR1 is SEHNR and CDR2 is FQNEAQ in the germline V gene (reference sequence). Filled out from reference TRBV7-9 and TRBJ1-5, the complete variable domain reads DTGVSQNPRHKITKRGQNVTFRCDPISEHNRLYWYRQTLGQGPEFLTYFQNEAQLEKSRLLSDRFSAERPKGSFSTLEIQRTEQGDSAMYLCASSLGGRGGNQPQHFGDGTRLSIL.

This clonotype was counted many times. This sequence joins TRBV6-1 and TRBJ2-7; D gene uncertain. V was trimmed by 8 bases and J by 6 bases, leaving 17 bases between them. The germline CDR1 and CDR2 sequences are MNHNS and SASEGT. The CDR3 is made up of 13 amino acids. CDR3 residues: CASGNAETFEQYF. DNA of the CDR3: TGTGCCAGCGGGAACGCCGAGACCTTCGAGCAGTACTTC.

The chain has TRBV6-5 and TRBJ1-1; D remains ambiguous. V was cut by 4 bases and J by 4 bases, with 7 bases left in between. CDR1 and CDR2 (germline): MNHEY, SVGAGI. The CDR3 is 12 amino acids. The CDR3 loop reads CASSSEGTEAFF. CDR3 DNA: TGTGCCAGCAGTTCCGAGGGCACTGAAGCTTTCTTT.

The V and J genes are TRBV9 and TRBJ1-6, with no clear D. Germline CDR1 SGDLS, CDR2 YYNGEE. Trimming pared 3 bases from V and 7 bases from J, leaving 11 bases between. The CDR3 is made up of 14 amino acids. CDR3 residues: CASSGEIWNSPLHF. The CDR3 coding sequence is TGTGCCAGCAGCGGGGAGATATGGAATTCACCCCTCCACTTT.

This clonotype was found many times. The chain recombines TRBV28 with TRBJ2-7; tentatively, D is TRBD1 (6 bases). The CDR3 is made up of 17 amino acids. Germline CDR1 reads MDHEN; CDR2 reads SYDVKM. Deletions cut 6 bases from V and 1 base from J, with 22 bases between. The CDR3 DNA follows: TGTGCCAGCAGCCTTAGGACGATGACAGGCACTTCCTACGAGCAGTACTTC. It specifies CASSLRTMTGTSYEQYF.

This sequence joins TRBV12-3 or TRBV12-4 and TRBJ2-7; D tentatively fits TRBD1 or TRBD2 (5 bases each). V dropped 5 bases and J dropped 0 bases, with 20 bases sitting between them. The CDR3 covers 17 residues. Written as DNA, the CDR3 is TGTGCCAGCAGTCTCTCCGGGGCCCGACTTAGCTCCTACGAGCAGTACTTC. Amino acid sequence: CASSLSGARLSSYEQYF.

This clonotype was seen a handful of times. This chain uses TRBV28 with TRBJ1-6; D remains ambiguous. Trimming cost V 8 bases and J 4 bases, with 12 bases left between them. The length of the CDR3 is 14 residues. Looked up from germline, CDR1 is MDHEN and CDR2 is SYDVKM. The CDR3 coding sequence is TGTGCCAGCTTAAAGAGTCCATATAATTCACCCCTCCACTTT. Its translation: CASLKSPYNSPLHF.

In this sample, this clonotype turned up many times. The chain uses TRBV2 and TRBJ2-3; D uncertain. Germline-derived CDR1 and CDR2 are SNHLY and FYNNEI. The CDR3 covers 12 residues. Between the trimmed V and J ends, which lost 5 bases and 5 bases, there was a span of 8 bases. Here the CDR3 reads CASSRIRDTQYF. CDR3 coding DNA: TGTGCCAGCAGTCGTATCAGAGATACGCAGTATTTT. The whole variable domain, remainder taken from reference TRBV2 and TRBJ2-3, is EPEVTQTPSHQVTQMGQEVILRCVPISNHLYFYWYRQILGQKVEFLVSFYNNEISEKSEIFDDQFSVERPDGSNFTLKIRSTKLEDSAMYFCASSRIRDTQYFGPGTRLTVL.

On this clonotype: A much larger clone differs from this one at a single base, so this may be a read error. The conserved phenylalanine or tryptophan normally closing the CDR3 is absent here, so this likely arose from a read error. V is TRBV5-1 and J is TRBJ2-3, with D uncertain. Germline-derived CDR1 and CDR2 are SGHRS and YFSETQ. CDR3 length: 15 residues. V dropped 0 bases and J dropped 0 bases, with 8 bases sitting between them. CDR3 amino acids: CASSLEGPSTDTQYI. The CDR3, as DNA: TGCGCCAGCAGCTTGGAAGGTCCTAGCACAGATACGCAGTATATT.